This T cell receptor beta chain originates from a study of T-cell memory formation after mild COVID-19. This clonotype was counted only a few times. The CDR3 contains 14 residues. V was pared by 4 bases and J by 2 bases, with 13 bases between. CDR1 is SGHNT, CDR2 YYREEE, per germline (reference sequence). TCRdb reanalysed the 5' RACE reads using MiXCR and keeps one entry per CDR3 protein. Seen here are 190,000 or so distinct CDR3 sequences, around a fifth observed once, and the top ten hold approximately 22%. The TCR was taken from an adult woman who had mild COVID-19 (a few samples of this study predate the infection). Cell type and time point are not known. The chain couples TRBV5-4 to TRBJ2-7; maybe TRBD2 (6 bases). The sequenced sample was PBMCs or a T cell subset sorted from them (not recorded which). The CDR3 bases are TGTGCCAGCAGCGCGGGAACTAGCCCCTACGAGCAGTACTTC. Translating gives CASSAGTSPYEQYF.